The clone carrying this TCR beta chain was recorded only once. The antigen remains undetermined. The germline V and J ends were trimmed by 4 bases and 6 bases, with 22 bases remaining between them. From germline, CDR1 is SGHDT and CDR2 YYEEEE. The CDR3 length is 16 residues. The data were taken from a study of cytomegalovirus exposure and HLA in healthy donors. Study information: Most genotyped donors, approximately 81% of 300 to 400, had Caucasian-associated genetic ancestry. Whole-study findings and limits: In most subjects, TCR beta sequences reportedly gave accurate predictions of HLA-A and HLA-B alleles. Among the CMV-associated chains, a few were confirmed in vitro as specific for CMV antigens. A later analysis showed that HLA-associated TCR beta chains had undergone more clonal expansion than equally common others.

PCR employed 60 Vbeta and 13 Jbeta primers. The data were produced by immunoSEQ multiplex PCR, yet TCRdb's version contains in-frame clones alone and is incomplete. Altogether roughly 180,000 clones are present, about 80% being singletons, with the ten largest covering approximately 1.3%. This clonotype was sampled from a young man in good health and CMV-seronegative. The sequenced sample consisted of PBMCs. V gene TRBV5-6 combines with J gene TRBJ1-2; the D gene is possibly TRBD1 (5 bases). The CDR3 region is CASSPAGPGGFHGYTF. Written as DNA, the CDR3 is TGTGCCAGCAGCCCGGCTGGGCCGGGGGGTTTCCATGGCTACACCTTC.